This T cell receptor beta chain was observed in a study of shared clonotypes between healthy human individuals. The V segment lost 4 bases and the J segment 5 bases; nucleotides outside the gene matches: 12. The germline gives CDR1 SGHKS, CDR2 YYEKEE (reference sequence). The CDR3 spans 17 residues. Profiling relied on immunoSEQ multiplex PCR, and the TCRdb table lists in-frame clones only, not all of them. The data hold approximately 350,000 clones, with over 65% observed a single time. Subsets obtained from CD4+ cells comprised CD45RA+ naive and CD45RA-negative memory cells. The source material was memory CD4+ T cells sorted from blood. Specified subset: CD45RA-negative fraction. This receptor was taken from a man in his thirties or forties in good health. The chain has TRBV5-5 and TRBJ1-2; 12 positions agree with TRBD1. Written as DNA, the CDR3 is TGTGCCAGCAGCCCTTGGGGGACAGGGGGCGCAGGGTATGGCTACACCTTC. Its translation: CASSPWGTGGAGYGYTF. The variable domain in full, completed from reference TRBV5-5 and TRBJ1-2, reads DAGVTQSPTHLIKTRGQQVTLRCSPISGHKSVSWYQQVLGQGPQFIFQYYEKEERGRGNFPDRFSARQFPNYSSELNVNALLLGDSALYLCASSPWGTGGAGYGYTFGSGTRLTVV.